The 17 T cell receptor beta chains reported below all come from one sample, sequenced in a study of post-analysis software for immune sequencing data. Study-wide results and caveats: Five TRBV segments, including TRBV5-6, TRBV5-1 and TRBV20-1, were more frequent in patients than controls.

cDNA libraries of TCR beta carried unique molecular identifiers. TCRdb analysed the PCR reads with MiXCR anew, one entry per CDR3 protein. The data hold over 700,000 distinct CDR3 sequences, with 25% to 30% observed a single time. Antigens of these TCRs are unknown. The sequencing sample was made of blood. These receptors originate from a girl aged 10-17 years with multiple sclerosis.

With regard to this clonotype: This may be a read error: a much more frequent sequence differs by one nucleotide. The V call is TRBV7-2, the J call TRBJ2-2; D might be TRBD2 (6 bases). Per germline, CDR1 SGHTA and CDR2 FQGNSA. This CDR3 contains 16 residues. The CDR3 bases are TGTGCCAGCAGCTTAGTCAGACTAGTGCATACCGGGGAGCGGTTTTTT. Protein sequence: CASSLVRLVHTGERFF.

The chain's CDR3 is CSARLAGGSYEQYF. CDR3 in DNA: TGCAGTGCTAGACTAGCGGGAGGGTCCTACGAGCAGTACTTC. The rearrangement joins TRBV20-1 to TRBJ2-7, with 12 positions matching TRBD2. V gave up 2 bases and J gave up 1 base; unmatched junction bases: 0. The germline gives CDR1 DFQATT, CDR2 SNEGSKA (reference sequence). This CDR3 region has 14 residues.

The V gene is TRBV20-1, the J gene TRBJ1-5, with D possibly being TRBD1 (5 bases). Germline CDR1 DFQATT, CDR2 SNEGSKA (reference sequence). This CDR3 contains 12 residues. V lost 1 base and J 11 bases, leaving 12 bases between the germline ends. CDR3 nucleotides: TGCAGTGCTAGAGTAAGAGGGGCGGCCCAGCATTTT. It codes for CSARVRGAAQHF.

The V call is TRBV20-1, the J call TRBJ1-5; the match to TRBD1 covers 7 bases. The CDR3 contains 13 residues. Germline assignment: CDR1 DFQATT and CDR2 SNEGSKA (reference sequence). J lost 5 bases, V lost 6 bases, and 7 bases had no gene match. CDR3 in DNA: TGCAGTGCCAGGGGGTCCCCGGATCAGCCCCAGCATTTT. This codes for CSARGSPDQPQHF.

This clonotype was observed a handful of times. The chain uses TRBV7-2 and TRBJ2-5; D might be TRBD1 or TRBD2, each matching 5 bases. The CDR3 has 15 residues. Germline V gives CDR1 SGHTA, CDR2 FQGNSA. Trimming removed 5 bases from V and 1 base from J, with 14 bases in between. The CDR3 protein is CASSPPWGIQETQYF. The CDR3 DNA reads as TGTGCCAGCAGCCCTCCCTGGGGGATCCAAGAGACCCAGTACTTC.

The chain is built from TRBV7-9 and TRBJ2-5; D uncertain. The CDR3 consists of 14 residues. Germline values: CDR1 SEHNR, CDR2 FQNEAQ (reference sequence). With 5 bases removed from V and 4 bases from J, the gap between germline ends came to 14 bases. The CDR3 loop reads CASSPTIDRETQYF. CDR3 DNA: TGTGCCAGCAGCCCAACGATCGATCGAGAGACCCAGTACTTC.

The V gene is TRBV7-8, the J gene TRBJ1-4, with unresolved D. This CDR3 comprises 14 residues. V was clipped by 8 bases and J by 2 bases, with 12 bases between them. Germline-derived CDR1 and CDR2 are SGHVS and FQNEAQ. The CDR3 sequence: CASGPKSTNEKLFF. The DNA for the CDR3 is TGTGCCAGCGGCCCAAAGTCGACTAATGAAAAACTGTTTTTT. The full variable domain, with the rest looked up from reference TRBV7-8 and TRBJ1-4, is GAGVSQSPRYKVAKRGQDVALRCDPISGHVSLFWYQQALGQGPEFLTYFQNEAQLDKSGLPSDRFFAERPEGSVSTLKIQRTQQEDSAVYLCASGPKSTNEKLFFGSGTQLSVL.

The V call is TRBV6-2 or TRBV6-3, the J call TRBJ2-7; D call uncertain. V lost 1 base and J 2 bases, leaving 6 bases between the germline ends. The CDR3 contains 13 residues. Germline values: CDR1 MNHEY, CDR2 SVGEGT. CDR3 coding DNA: TGTGCCAGCAGTTACTATCAGACCTACGAGCAGTACTTC. Translation gives CASSYYQTYEQYF.

This chain joins TRBV11-2 and TRBJ1-2; D is perhaps TRBD1 (6 bases). Germline V gene data show CDR1 as SGHAT and CDR2 as FQNNGV. The germline V and J ends were trimmed by 10 bases and 5 bases, with 20 bases remaining between them. The CDR3 consists of 14 residues. The CDR3 spells CATGKVGAEYGYTF. The DNA of the CDR3 is TGTGCCACAGGAAAGGTGGGGGCGGAATATGGCTACACCTTC.

The chain joins TRBV9 to TRBJ1-2, with D possibly matching TRBD1 (5 bases). The CDR3 loop spans 11 amino acids. Germline assignment: CDR1 SGDLS and CDR2 YYNGEE. Between the trimmed V and J ends, which lost 5 bases and 8 bases, there was a span of 10 bases. DNA for the CDR3: TGTGCCAGCAGGGGGCTACGGGGCTACACCTTC. Amino acid sequence: CASRGLRGYTF.

This clonotype has only a few counts. The genes are TRBV10-3 and TRBJ2-7, with 7 bases matching TRBD1. Germline trimming cut 4 bases from V and 3 bases from J; bases unmatched to any gene: 6. The CDR3 loop spans 14 amino acids. CDR1 ENHRY and CDR2 SYGVKD come from the germline V gene. DNA of the CDR3: TGTGCCATCAGTGGGGGACAGAGAGACTACGAGCAGTACTTC. This gives the protein CAISGGQRDYEQYF.

This chain joins TRBV20-1 and TRBJ2-1; the D gene is possibly TRBD2 (7 bases). CDR3 length: 15 residues. CDR1 and CDR2 (germline): DFQATT, SNEGSKA (reference sequence). Trimming left V 6 bases short and J 5 bases short, with 20 bases between. For the CDR3, the DNA is TGCAGTGCCCCTTCGAGGGGGGGGAATAACAATGAGCAGTTCTTC. Protein: CSAPSRGGNNNEQFF.

This clonotype was counted between two and nine times. The chain is built from TRBV6-2 or TRBV6-3 and TRBJ2-1, with TRBD2 identical over 10 bases. The CDR3 totals 15 residues. Germline lookup yields CDR1 MNHEY and CDR2 SVGEGT. The V segment lost 2 bases and the J segment 8 bases; nucleotides outside the gene matches: 6. The CDR3 DNA reads as TGTGCCAGCAGTTACCGGCTAGCGGGAGTCGATGAGCAGTTCTTC. Translating it yields CASSYRLAGVDEQFF.

The table lists this clonotype with a few counts. The chain has TRBV25-1 and TRBJ2-1; TRBD1 is a possible D gene (6 bases). The CDR3 consists of 17 residues. Trimming took 1 base from V and 1 from J, leaving 14 bases between them. Germline V CDR1 and CDR2: MGHDK, SYGVNS. The CDR3 DNA reads as TGTGCCAGCAGTGAATCTTCAGGGGCAAGATCCTACAATGAGCAGTTCTTC. Amino acids: CASSESSGARSYNEQFF.

This clonotype occurred a few times. V is TRBV7-9 and J is TRBJ2-5; 7 bases line up with TRBD2. The germline CDR1 and CDR2 sequences are SEHNR and FQNEAQ (reference sequence). The V and J ends lost 2 bases and 5 bases, in that order; junction bases with no gene match: 8. This CDR3 spans 15 amino acids. In DNA form, the CDR3 reads TGTGCCAGCAGCTTAACGGCGGGAGTGGTGGAGACCCAGTACTTC. Its translation: CASSLTAGVVETQYF.

The gene calls are TRBV6-5 and TRBJ1-2; 9 bases are shared with TRBD1. Per germline, CDR1 MNHEY and CDR2 SVGAGI. Trimming at V came to 6 bases and at J to 3 bases, leaving 8 bases not matched to a gene. The CDR3 extends over 15 amino acids. For the CDR3, the DNA is TGTGCCAGCAGACCTAGCGGGACAGGGTACTATGGCTACACCTTC. Protein: CASRPSGTGYYGYTF.

This clonotype was observed a few times. The chain carries TRBV12-3 or TRBV12-4 and TRBJ2-7; no clear D gene. The CDR3 has 14 amino acids. V was pared by 1 base and J by 5 bases, with 12 bases between. The CDR3 DNA reads as TGTGCCAGCAGTTTAGGAATAGGCGTCGACGAGCAGTACTTC. As protein: CASSLGIGVDEQYF.